This record covers a single T cell receptor (beta chain). Its antigen is unidentified. The size of this beta chain means little, since it is a stray read in a library made for alpha chains. The sample's time point: blood at routine non-recurrence follow-up after resection. The study sequenced unsorted whole RNA from tumor, nontumor lung or frozen PBMC. This entry belongs to a study of spatial heterogeneity in lung cancer. Study-level background: The cohort: approximately 66 early-stage, untreated non-small cell lung cancer patients. Each time, sequencing found more beta-chain sequences than alpha-chain sequences.

Study-level findings and limits: Ubiquitous expanded tumor TCRs appeared in blood more at resection than follow-up.

TCRdb ran MiXCR on the 5' RACE reads and lists one entry per CDR3 protein. The sample lists 2,600 or so distinct CDR3 sequences; about 25% were seen once. V lost 6 bases, J lost 0 bases, and 12 bases lay in between. The CDR3 totals 15 residues. The V gene's germline CDR1 is SGHVS and CDR2 FNYEAQ. The clonotype originates from a male donor with early-stage non-small cell lung cancer. The rearrangement links TRBV7-6 to TRBJ2-1; the D is unclear. Sequencing was performed on PBMCs, taken at follow-up. The CDR3 loop reads CASRPTQSSYNEQFF. In nucleotides, the CDR3 is TGTGCCAGCAGACCCACCCAGAGCTCCTACAATGAGCAGTTCTTC.